The 5 T cell receptor beta chains below were found in one sample sequenced in a study of beta chain features in type 1 diabetes. Expressed TCRB transcripts were sequenced, since all the RNA that had been isolated was reverse transcribed. Clones were read by immunoSEQ multiplex PCR, and TCRdb kept only the in-frame ones, dropping some. Counted here are 130,000 or so clones, roughly a tenth occurring once; the ten biggest clones make up around 0.68%. Sample: central memory CD4+ T cells from blood. The source of these receptors is a man between 18 and 35 years old in good health.

This clone was seen more than once but under ten times. Written as DNA, the CDR3 is TGTGCCAGCAGCTTACGAGGCAGCGGGACAGGTAATCAGCCCCAGCATTTT. It yields the protein CASSLRGSGTGNQPQHF. The genes are TRBV7-2 and TRBJ1-5; 8 positions agree with TRBD1. Germline V gene data show CDR1 as SGHTA and CDR2 as FQGNSA. This CDR3 spans 17 amino acids. V lost 2 bases, J lost 4 bases, and 10 bases stayed unmatched.

There are a few counts of this clone. The CDR3: CASSLGSFRAGSPLHF. The CDR3 nucleotides read TGTGCCAGCAGCTTAGGATCGTTCAGGGCGGGATCACCCCTCCACTTT. The chain links TRBV7-2 to TRBJ1-6; tentatively, D is TRBD1 (5 bases). This CDR3 is built from 16 residues. The V gene lost 1 base and the J gene lost 10 bases, with 17 bases spanning the gap. Germline-derived CDR1 and CDR2 are SGHTA and FQGNSA. The full variable domain, completed using reference TRBV7-2 and TRBJ1-6, is GAGVSQSPSNKVTEKGKDVELRCDPISGHTALYWYRQSLGQGLEFLIYFQGNSAPDKSGLPSDRFSAERTGGSVSTLTIQRTQQEDSAVYLCASSLGSFRAGSPLHFGNGTRLTVT.

This clone was picked up a small number of times. V usage is TRBV5-4 and J usage is TRBJ2-2; D perhaps matches TRBD2 (6 bases). Germline V gives CDR1 SGHNT, CDR2 YYREEE (reference sequence). The CDR3 consists of 13 residues. Trimming pared 6 bases from V and 9 bases from J, leaving 15 bases between. The CDR3 region is CASNREAHRELFF. The DNA for the CDR3 is TGTGCCAGCAATAGGGAGGCACACCGGGAGCTGTTTTTT.

The J gene is TRBJ2-2, the V gene TRBV19, with 15 bases lining up with TRBD2. Per the germline V gene, CDR1 is LNHDA and CDR2 is SQIVND (reference sequence). The CDR3 extends over 18 amino acids. V dropped 4 bases and J dropped 3; count of bases not matched to a gene: 6. CDR3 protein: CASSTLGLAGGHTGELFF. CDR3 in DNA: TGTGCCAGTAGTACCTTGGGACTAGCGGGGGGCCACACCGGGGAGCTGTTTTTT.

This clone was picked up a small number of times. The CDR3 loop is CASSNKGDTEAFF. The CDR3 coding sequence is TGTGCCAGCTCAAACAAGGGGGACACTGAAGCTTTCTTT. This chain links TRBV7-2 with TRBJ1-1; possible D gene TRBD1, 6 bases. This CDR3 comprises 13 residues. Looked up from germline, CDR1 is SGHTA and CDR2 is FQGNSA. The germline V and J ends were trimmed by 8 bases and 3 bases, with 13 bases remaining between them.